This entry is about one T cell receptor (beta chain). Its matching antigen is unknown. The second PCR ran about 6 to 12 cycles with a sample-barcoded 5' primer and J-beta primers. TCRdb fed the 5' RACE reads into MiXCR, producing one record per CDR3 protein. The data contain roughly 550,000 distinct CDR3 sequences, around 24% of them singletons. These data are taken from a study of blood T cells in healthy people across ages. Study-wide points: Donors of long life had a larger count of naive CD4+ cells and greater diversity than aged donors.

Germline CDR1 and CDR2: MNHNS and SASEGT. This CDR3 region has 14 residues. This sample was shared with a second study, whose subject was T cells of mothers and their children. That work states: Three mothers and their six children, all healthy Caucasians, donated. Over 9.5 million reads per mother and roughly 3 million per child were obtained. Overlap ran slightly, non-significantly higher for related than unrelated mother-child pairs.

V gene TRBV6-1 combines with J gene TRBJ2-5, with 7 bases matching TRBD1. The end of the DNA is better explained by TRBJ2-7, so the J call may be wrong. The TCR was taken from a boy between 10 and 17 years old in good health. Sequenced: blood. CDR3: CASRTGPASYEQYF. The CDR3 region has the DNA TGTGCCAGCAGGACAGGGCCCGCCTCCTACGAGCAGTACTTC.